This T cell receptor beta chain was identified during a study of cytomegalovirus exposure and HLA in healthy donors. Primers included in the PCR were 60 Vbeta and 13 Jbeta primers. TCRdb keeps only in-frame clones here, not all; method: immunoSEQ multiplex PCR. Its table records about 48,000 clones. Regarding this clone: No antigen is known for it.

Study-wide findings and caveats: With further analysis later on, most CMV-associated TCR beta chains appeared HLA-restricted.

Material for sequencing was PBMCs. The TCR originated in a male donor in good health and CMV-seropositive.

The CDR3 nucleotides are TGTGCCAGCTCACCACGTCCAGGGGAGAACACCGGGGAGCTGTTTTTT. Translation: CASSPRPGENTGELFF. The J gene is TRBJ2-2, the V gene TRBV18, with D possibly matching TRBD1 (6 bases). CDR1 and CDR2 (germline): KGHSH, LQKENI. Trimming took 1 base from V and 1 from J, leaving 10 bases between them. The CDR3 length is 16 residues.